A single sample gave rise to the 19 T cell receptor beta chains below, sequenced in a study of blood T cell repertoires in COVID-19. Generated by immunoSEQ multiplex PCR, the TCRdb table keeps only in-frame clones and is missing some. The table includes about 350,000 clones, 91% detected once. The sample was peripheral blood. Receptors originate from a woman between 18 and 29 years old who had recovered from COVID-19.

The V gene is TRBV19, the J gene TRBJ2-3, with 11 bases that match TRBD2. Per germline, CDR1 LNHDA and CDR2 SQIVND (reference sequence). The CDR3 runs to 17 residues. V lost 4 bases to trimming and J lost 0 bases; unmatched junction nucleotides: 6. CDR3 in DNA: TGTGCCAGTAGTACTAGCGGGAGGCTTCCTAGCACAGATACGCAGTATTTT. It yields the protein CASSTSGRLPSTDTQYF. Using reference TRBV19 and TRBJ2-3 for the parts outside the CDR3, the full variable domain is DGGITQSPKYLFRKEGQNVTLSCEQNLNHDAMYWYRQDPGQGLRLIYYSQIVNDFQKGDIAEGYSVSREKKESFPLTVTSAQKNPTAFYLCASSTSGRLPSTDTQYFGPGTRLTVL.

The chain carries TRBV24-1 and TRBJ2-1; 15 nucleotides align to TRBD2. The CDR3 extends over 16 amino acids. Germline CDR1 KGHDR, CDR2 SFDVKD. The V and J ends lost 4 bases and 14 bases, in that order; junction bases with no gene match: 11. The CDR3 loop reads CATSEPGLAGGPREFF. CDR3 nucleotide sequence: TGTGCCACCAGTGAACCAGGACTAGCGGGAGGGCCTAGGGAGTTCTTC.

J is TRBJ2-2 and V is TRBV19; weak D call: TRBD2 (5 bases). The V and J ends lost 9 bases and 2 bases respectively, with 19 bases between them. This CDR3 spans 16 amino acids. Germline loops: CDR1 LNHDA, CDR2 SQIVND (reference sequence). CDR3 nucleotides: TGTGCCAGCATGCCCTCGGGCCGGGGAAACACCGGGGAGCTGTTTTTT. This sequence encodes CASMPSGRGNTGELFF.

V is TRBV7-2 and J is TRBJ2-1; 7 nucleotides align to TRBD2. Germline loops: CDR1 SGHTA, CDR2 FQGNSA. V lost 5 bases to trimming and J lost 3 bases; unmatched junction nucleotides: 7. This CDR3 is 15 amino acids long. DNA of the CDR3: TGTGCCAGCAGCCCTTCGACTAGCCGCTACAATGAGCAGTTCTTC. Translating it yields CASSPSTSRYNEQFF.

The J gene is TRBJ2-3, the V gene TRBV5-1, with 9 bases fitting TRBD1. The trim removed 2 bases at V and 6 bases at J, leaving 4 bases unmatched. This CDR3 is built from 14 residues. Per the germline V gene, CDR1 is SGHRS and CDR2 is YFSETQ. The CDR3 loop reads CASSFGTGKDTQYF. The CDR3 DNA sequence: TGCGCCAGCAGCTTCGGGACAGGGAAGGATACGCAGTATTTT.

The V and J genes are TRBV12-5 and TRBJ1-6; D gene uncertain. Trimming took 3 bases from V and 9 from J, leaving 15 bases between them. Per germline, CDR1 LGHNT and CDR2 FRNRAP. The CDR3 runs 15 residues. In DNA form, the CDR3 reads TGTGCTAGTGGTTTCGGGGTCCACGCGCCTTCACCCCTCCACTTT. This sequence encodes CASGFGVHAPSPLHF.

This chain links TRBV7-2 with TRBJ2-3; TRBD1 aligns across 11 bases. J was trimmed by 7 bases and V by 3 bases; bases with no gene match: 6. CDR1 is SGHTA and CDR2 is FQGNSA in the germline V gene. This CDR3 comprises 15 residues. The CDR3 is CASSFWDRGRNTQYF. CDR3 bases: TGTGCCAGCAGCTTCTGGGACAGGGGGAGGAATACGCAGTATTTT.

The chain carries TRBV5-1 and TRBJ2-1, with D possibly being TRBD2 (6 bases). The CDR3 runs to 12 residues. The germline gives CDR1 SGHRS, CDR2 YFSETQ. V lost 5 bases, J lost 10 bases, and 13 bases lay in between. The CDR3 region is CASRSLAWEQFF. The CDR3 DNA reads as TGCGCCAGCAGGTCACTAGCTTGGGAGCAGTTCTTC.

The genes are TRBV30 and TRBJ2-7; D is uncertain. Germline V CDR1 and CDR2: GTSNPN, SVGIG (reference sequence). The CDR3 runs 11 residues. V was shortened by 5 bases and J by 3 bases, with 8 bases between the two germline ends. The CDR3 DNA reads as TGTGCCTGGGCGAGAGACTACGAGCAGTACGTC. It yields the protein CAWARDYEQYV.

This rearrangement joins TRBV24-1 to TRBJ2-5, with 7 bases matching TRBD1. Trimming cost V 2 bases and J 5 bases; bases outside gene matches: 10. CDR3 length equals 16 residues. Germline values: CDR1 KGHDR, CDR2 SFDVKD. The CDR3 sequence is CATSDSRPGGGETQYF. The CDR3 DNA is TGTGCCACCAGTGATTCCCGTCCAGGGGGTGGCGAGACCCAGTACTTC.

V usage is TRBV3-1 (or the pseudogene TRBV3-2) and J usage is TRBJ1-1; D gene unclear. Trimming took off 2 bases at V and 7 bases at J, with 8 bases between the two ends. Germline V gene data show CDR1 as LGHDT and CDR2 as YNNKEL (reference sequence). The CDR3 sequence is 12 residues long. The chain's CDR3 is CASSQKPGEAFF. The CDR3 DNA reads TGTGCCAGCAGCCAAAAACCCGGTGAAGCTTTCTTT.

This chain links TRBV5-6 with TRBJ2-5, with 11 bases identical to TRBD2. This CDR3 contains 13 residues. Germline trimming cut 7 bases from V and 5 bases from J; bases unmatched to any gene: 4. Germline V gene sequence: CDR1 SGHDT, CDR2 YYEEEE. CDR3: CASRLAGGETQYF. CDR3 bases: TGTGCCAGCCGGCTAGCGGGAGGCGAGACCCAGTACTTC.

This chain connects TRBV4-3 to TRBJ2-1; no reliable D call. V gave up 3 bases and J gave up 7 bases, with 10 bases separating them. This CDR3 region has 13 residues. Germline V lookup: CDR1 LGHNA, CDR2 YSLEER. The CDR3 spells CASSQVLANEQFF. Here the CDR3 DNA reads TGCGCCAGCAGCCAGGTACTTGCGAATGAGCAGTTCTTC.

V is TRBV9 and J is TRBJ1-6; D possibly corresponds to TRBD1 (5 bases). Germline V gene lookup returns CDR1 SGDLS and CDR2 YYNGEE. Trimming took 5 bases from V and 5 from J, leaving 11 bases between them. There are 14 residues in the CDR3. CDR3 in DNA: TGTGCCAGCAGACCTGGACAAAATAATTCACCCCTCCACTTT. This codes for CASRPGQNNSPLHF.

V and J are TRBV7-9 and TRBJ1-6; the match to TRBD1 covers 9 bases. The V segment lost 5 bases and the J segment 1 base; nucleotides outside the gene matches: 3. Germline V CDR1 and CDR2: SEHNR, FQNEAQ (reference sequence). CDR3 length: 16 amino acids. The CDR3 nucleotides are TGTGCCAGCAGCCCACAGGGGGCATCCTATAATTCACCCCTCCACTTT. The encoded protein is CASSPQGASYNSPLHF. Based on the CDR3 plus reference TRBV7-9 and TRBJ1-6, the full variable domain is DTGVSQNPRHKITKRGQNVTFRCDPISEHNRLYWYRQTLGQGPEFLTYFQNEAQLEKSRLLSDRFSAERPKGSFSTLEIQRTEQGDSAMYLCASSPQGASYNSPLHFGNGTRLTVT.

CDR3 loop: CSGGDYRTDTQYF. CDR3 in DNA: TGCAGCGGCGGGGACTATCGCACAGATACGCAGTATTTT. The chain recombines TRBV29-1 with TRBJ2-3; 7 bases align to TRBD2. From germline, CDR1 is SQVTM and CDR2 ANQGSEA. This CDR3 contains 13 residues. Trimming cost V 7 bases and J 1 base; bases outside gene matches: 5.

CDR3 sequence reads: CASSPSSVAGGCNEQFF. The CDR3 DNA is TGTGCCAGCAGCCCCTCGTCCGTAGCGGGAGGCTGCAATGAGCAGTTCTTC. The chain couples TRBV7-4 to TRBJ2-1; 10 nucleotides line up with TRBD2. Germline values: CDR1 SGHVT, CDR2 SQSDAQ. The CDR3 length is 17 residues. The V segment lost 5 bases and the J segment 6 bases; nucleotides outside the gene matches: 13.

The genes are TRBV5-1 and TRBJ1-1, with D unresolved. V was trimmed by 1 base and J by 3 bases, leaving 10 bases between them. CDR1 is SGHRS and CDR2 is YFSETQ in the germline V gene. The CDR3 contains 14 residues. The CDR3 sequence is CASSLLSIDTEAFF. The DNA of the CDR3 is TGCGCCAGCAGCTTGTTGTCCATTGACACTGAAGCTTTCTTT.

This CDR3 is CASSVSGSRGTEAFF. The CDR3 DNA reads as TGTGCCAGCAGCGTATCCGGGTCCAGGGGCACTGAAGCTTTCTTT. The rearrangement uses TRBV9 and TRBJ1-1; maybe TRBD1 (6 bases). The V gene's germline CDR1 is SGDLS and CDR2 YYNGEE. The CDR3 runs to 15 residues. Trimming shortened V by 1 base and J by 4 bases, and 14 bases separated the two germline ends.